The 26 T cell receptor beta chains below were found in one sample sequenced in a study of T cells in Graves' hyperthyroidism and ophthalmopathy. RNA transcripts were the template for amplifying TCR beta CDR3 regions. HTBI primers drove first-round RT-PCR of the TCR CDR3. TCRdb ran MiXCR on the multiplex PCR reads and lists one entry per CDR3 protein. The data contain approximately 360,000 distinct CDR3 sequences, approximately 14% of them singletons. The sequenced material came from blood. The origin of the receptors is a woman between 18 and 29 years old with Graves' hyperthyroidism that later progressed to Graves' ophthalmopathy.

CDR3 residues: CSAPADSSDSPLHF. The CDR3 DNA reads as TGCAGTGCGCCAGCCGACAGTTCAGATTCACCCCTCCACTTT. This chain uses TRBV20-1 with TRBJ1-6; tentative D call: TRBD1 (5 bases). V was shortened by 6 bases and J by 8 bases, with 17 bases between the two germline ends. From germline, CDR1 is DFQATT and CDR2 SNEGSKA (reference sequence). The CDR3 has 14 residues.

This clonotype was observed once. This chain connects TRBV28 to TRBJ1-4; 9 nucleotides line up with TRBD1. V shed 7 bases, J shed 8 bases, and the junction held 14 bases outside the gene matches. This CDR3 comprises 16 residues. Germline CDR1 and CDR2: MDHEN and SYDVKM. The CDR3 nucleotides read TGTGCCAGCAAGTTACTCCCGGGACAGGGACGCGAAAAACTGTTTTTT. It is translated as CASKLLPGQGREKLFF.

This clonotype was seen repeatedly, ten times or more. The chain joins TRBV7-8 to TRBJ2-7, with 8 bases lining up with TRBD1. The CDR3 extends over 16 amino acids. Losses at the gene ends were 0 bases for V and 0 bases for J; bases not matched to a gene: 4. CDR1 is SGHVS, CDR2 FQNEAQ, per germline. The CDR3 loop reads CASSLASGQGSYEQYF. Written as DNA, the CDR3 is TGTGCCAGCAGCTTAGCGTCCGGACAGGGCTCCTACGAGCAGTACTTC.

The chain combines TRBV2 with TRBJ1-5; weak D call: TRBD1 (5 bases). Germline V CDR1 and CDR2: SNHLY, FYNNEI. The CDR3 totals 16 residues. V lost 4 bases and J 2 bases, leaving 15 bases between the germline ends. CDR3 sequence: CASSGYEGRGNQPQHF. CDR3 sequence (DNA): TGTGCCAGCAGTGGTTACGAGGGGCGGGGCAATCAGCCCCAGCATTTT.

The chain recombines TRBV2 with TRBJ2-7; 11 bases are shared with TRBD2. This CDR3 has 14 residues. Losses at the gene ends were 7 bases for V and 3 bases for J; bases not matched to a gene: 5. Germline lookup yields CDR1 SNHLY and CDR2 FYNNEI. CDR3 DNA sequence: TGTGCCAGCACCGGGACTAGCGGCCACTACGAGCAGTACTTC. As protein: CASTGTSGHYEQYF.

The genes are TRBV11-2 and TRBJ2-3; D not resolved. Trimming took 0 bases from V and 0 from J, leaving 7 bases between them. Per germline, CDR1 SGHAT and CDR2 FQNNGV. This CDR3 comprises 15 residues. CDR3 sequence: CASSLELTSTDTQYF. The CDR3 DNA follows: TGTGCCAGCAGCTTAGAACTGACTAGCACAGATACGCAGTATTTT.

The chain has TRBV12-3 or TRBV12-4 and TRBJ2-7; no clear D gene. The V gene lost 2 bases and the J gene lost 0 bases, with 8 bases spanning the gap. The CDR3 runs to 14 residues. Here the CDR3 reads CASSLYVASYEQYF. CDR3 coding DNA: TGTGCCAGCAGTTTATACGTAGCCTCCTACGAGCAGTACTTC.

The table lists this clonotype with a few counts. This chain joins TRBV6-2 or TRBV6-3 and TRBJ1-5, with a tentative D call TRBD1 (5 bases). CDR1 is MNHEY and CDR2 is SVGEGT in the germline V gene. Trimming removed 2 bases at V and 3 bases at J, with 8 bases between. The CDR3 is 14 amino acids. The DNA of the CDR3 is TGTGCCAGCAGTTACGGGGGAAACAATCAGCCCCAGCATTTT. Its protein product is CASSYGGNNQPQHF.

In its sample, this clonotype was seen many times. This sequence joins TRBV11-2 and TRBJ2-7; D is possibly TRBD2 (5 bases). V was shortened by 3 bases and J by 2 bases, with 14 bases between the two germline ends. This CDR3 is 15 amino acids long. Per the germline V gene, CDR1 is SGHAT and CDR2 is FQNNGV. The CDR3 loop reads CASSFERVGTYEQYF. DNA for the CDR3: TGTGCCAGCAGCTTTGAGAGGGTTGGGACCTACGAGCAGTACTTC.

A few counts support this clonotype. V and J are TRBV30 and TRBJ2-6; D gene unclear. V was clipped by 4 bases and J by 0 bases, with 7 bases between them. Germline V gene data show CDR1 as GTSNPN and CDR2 as SVGIG (reference sequence). The CDR3 extends over 14 amino acids. CDR3 loop: CAWNSISGANVLTF. Written as DNA, the CDR3 is TGTGCCTGGAATAGTATCTCTGGGGCCAACGTCCTGACTTTC.

This clonotype was observed a handful of times. The V gene is TRBV7-2, the J gene TRBJ2-1, with 9 bases identical to TRBD1. There are 17 residues in the CDR3. The junction had 5 bases not matched to a gene; V was cut back by 2 bases and J by 0 bases. Per the germline V gene, CDR1 is SGHTA and CDR2 is FQGNSA. In nucleotides, the CDR3 is TGTGCCAGCAGCTTATGGAGGGACAGGGACTCCTACAATGAGCAGTTCTTC. Protein: CASSLWRDRDSYNEQFF.

This clonotype was detected ten times or more. The gene calls are TRBV7-9 and TRBJ2-7; D gene uncertain. This CDR3 is built from 13 residues. The V and J ends lost 0 bases and 3 bases respectively, with 6 bases between them. Germline lookup yields CDR1 SEHNR and CDR2 FQNEAQ (reference sequence). CDR3 region: CASSLALDYEQYF. CDR3 in DNA: TGTGCCAGCAGCTTAGCGCTTGACTACGAGCAGTACTTC.

The sample holds many counts of this clonotype. The rearrangement uses TRBV20-1 and TRBJ2-7; possibly TRBD1 for D (5 bases). CDR3 length: 11 amino acids. CDR1 DFQATT and CDR2 SNEGSKA come from the germline V gene (reference sequence). V lost 7 bases to trimming and J lost 6 bases, with 13 bases between them. Here the CDR3 reads CSVAGQGEQYF. In nucleotides, the CDR3 is TGCAGTGTGGCAGGGCAAGGCGAGCAGTACTTC.

This clonotype was detected ten times or more. The genes are TRBV24-1 and TRBJ2-1; 7 bases are a match to TRBD2. CDR1 and CDR2 from the germline V gene are KGHDR and SFDVKD. This CDR3 spans 20 amino acids. The V segment lost 1 base and the J segment 0 bases; nucleotides outside the gene matches: 14. The CDR3 region is CATSDLPGASGLRSYNEQFF. The CDR3 region has the DNA TGTGCCACCAGTGATTTACCCGGGGCTAGCGGACTCCGCTCCTACAATGAGCAGTTCTTC.

This sequence joins TRBV5-1 and TRBJ1-2; TRBD1 aligns across 8 bases. CDR1 is SGHRS and CDR2 is YFSETQ in the germline V gene. The V gene end was trimmed by 4 bases and the J gene end by 2 bases; junction bases not matched to a gene: 4. This CDR3 comprises 14 residues. CDR3 protein: CASSPDRENYGYTF. The DNA for the CDR3 is TGCGCCAGCAGCCCGGACAGGGAGAACTATGGCTACACCTTC.

The rearrangement uses TRBV9 and TRBJ2-5; 7 nucleotides agree with TRBD2. Trimming at V came to 4 bases and at J to 2 bases, leaving 8 bases not matched to a gene. Germline V lookup: CDR1 SGDLS, CDR2 YYNGEE. This CDR3 region has 15 residues. This chain's CDR3 is CASSPGTKTQETQYF. The CDR3 DNA reads TGTGCCAGCAGCCCCGGGACTAAAACACAAGAGACCCAGTACTTC.

This clonotype was detected many times. The chain carries TRBV15 and TRBJ1-2; maybe TRBD1 (6 bases). Trimming pared 3 bases from V and 0 bases from J, leaving 8 bases between. Germline values: CDR1 LNHNV, CDR2 YYDKDF (reference sequence). The CDR3 length is 14 residues. CDR3 nucleotides: TGTGCCACCAGCAGGGGACAAACTAACTATGGCTACACCTTC. Protein sequence: CATSRGQTNYGYTF.

Only a few counts were recorded for this clonotype. J is TRBJ2-3 and V is TRBV20-1, with TRBD2 as a possible D gene (5 bases). V lost 5 bases, J lost 1 base, and 13 bases lay in between. Per the germline V gene, CDR1 is DFQATT and CDR2 is SNEGSKA (reference sequence). The CDR3 contains 14 residues. The CDR3 loop reads CSAPFPEGTDTQYF. The CDR3 DNA is TGCAGTGCTCCTTTCCCGGAGGGCACAGATACGCAGTATTTT.

A note on this clonotype: This may come from a read error, since a much larger clone is one base off. The chain joins TRBV7-9 to TRBJ2-1; TRBD1 is a possible D gene (5 bases). The CDR3 runs to 15 residues. Germline CDR1 SEHNR, CDR2 FQNEAQ (reference sequence). The CDR3 DNA is TGTGCCAGCAGCGGACCGGACCACGGACACAATGAGCAGCTCTTC. Translation: CASSGPDHGHNEQLF.

This clonotype has only a few counts. The chain employs TRBV29-1 and TRBJ2-3; D possibly corresponds to TRBD1 (6 bases). Trimming shortened V by 8 bases and J by 3 bases, and 15 bases separated the two germline ends. This CDR3 contains 13 residues. Germline loops: CDR1 SQVTM, CDR2 ANQGSEA. CDR3 DNA sequence: TGCAGCTGGGCGAGGGGGTTGACAGATACGCAGTATTTT. The encoded protein is CSWARGLTDTQYF.

This clonotype was detected ten times or more. The V gene is TRBV20-1, the J gene TRBJ2-7; perhaps TRBD1 as D (6 bases). CDR1 is DFQATT, CDR2 SNEGSKA, per germline (reference sequence). Trimming cost V 3 bases and J 2 bases, with 14 bases left between them. This CDR3 contains 14 residues. In nucleotides, the CDR3 is TGCAGTGCTAGGCCTACGACAGGTCCCTACGAGCAGTACTTC. The encoded protein is CSARPTTGPYEQYF.

This clonotype was picked up many times. The rearrangement uses TRBV27 and TRBJ1-2; D call uncertain. CDR3 length: 13 residues. Germline V gives CDR1 MNHEY, CDR2 SMNVEV (reference sequence). Trimming took 0 bases from V and 4 from J, leaving 6 bases between them. The CDR3 coding sequence is TGTGCCAGCAGTTTATCGGGGTTCTATGGCTACACCTTC. Residues: CASSLSGFYGYTF.

This clonotype was counted at least ten times. CDR3 bases: TGTGCCAGCCAGGGTCCCGGGGAGCTGTTTTTT. Its protein is CASQGPGELFF. The rearrangement links TRBV3-1 to TRBJ2-2; a possible D gene is TRBD1 (5 bases). In germline, CDR1 is LGHDT, CDR2 YNNKEL (reference sequence). The CDR3 covers 11 residues. Trimming took off 8 bases at V and 6 bases at J, with 7 bases between the two ends.

This clonotype came up a few times. This chain connects TRBV7-9 to TRBJ2-1; D remains ambiguous. Germline-derived CDR1 and CDR2 are SEHNR and FQNEAQ (reference sequence). CDR3 size: 16 residues. V was cut by 4 bases and J by 2 bases, with 15 bases left in between. The CDR3 DNA is TGTGCCAGCAGCTCGTCTGAGGAGAGACCCTACAATGAGCAGTTCTTC. It is translated as CASSSSEERPYNEQFF.

This clonotype has at least ten counts. J is TRBJ2-1 and V is TRBV5-5; 7 nucleotides line up with TRBD2. V shed 0 bases, J shed 4 bases, and the junction held 4 bases outside the gene matches. Per germline, CDR1 SGHKS and CDR2 YYEKEE (reference sequence). The CDR3 extends over 15 amino acids. The CDR3, as DNA: TGTGCCAGCAGCTTGGATGGTAGCGGGTACAATGAGCAGTTCTTC. It specifies CASSLDGSGYNEQFF.

The rearrangement joins TRBV5-1 to TRBJ2-7; either TRBD1 or TRBD2 may fit D (5 bases each). This CDR3 has 14 residues. Germline CDR1 is SGHRS and CDR2 is YFSETQ. V was trimmed by 0 bases and J by 5 bases, leaving 12 bases between them. The CDR3 nucleotides read TGCGCCAGCAGCTTGGCCGTGGGACCGCACGAGCAGTACTTC. Translation: CASSLAVGPHEQYF.